The present entry profiles one TCR beta chain with its context. The sample originates from a study of blood T cell repertoires in COVID-19. Whole-study context: Samples taken during acute and convalescent COVID-19 were collected in the United States, Italy and Spain. Nucleic acid was either cDNA or gDNA, and it came from T cells, B-cell-depleted T cells, or PBMCs.

Germline V gene sequence: CDR1 LNHDA, CDR2 SQIVND (reference sequence). V was trimmed by 8 bases and J by 0 bases, leaving 13 bases between them. The CDR3 totals 15 residues. In the source study's methods: Reference gene primer amplification gave estimated nucleated cell counts. The data were produced by immunoSEQ multiplex PCR, yet TCRdb's version contains in-frame clones alone and is incomplete. The DNA was the basis for D and trimming; V, J and clone size are from that table. The table lists 63,000 or so clones, more than 75% of them singletons. The V and J genes are TRBV19 and TRBJ2-2; TRBD2 might be the D (6 bases). This TCR came from a human donor in a cohort sampled during active COVID-19. Sequenced material: peripheral blood. For the CDR3, the DNA is TGTGCCAGTCGCCGTGGCGGGGCGAACACCGGGGAGCTGTTTTTT. It specifies CASRRGGANTGELFF.